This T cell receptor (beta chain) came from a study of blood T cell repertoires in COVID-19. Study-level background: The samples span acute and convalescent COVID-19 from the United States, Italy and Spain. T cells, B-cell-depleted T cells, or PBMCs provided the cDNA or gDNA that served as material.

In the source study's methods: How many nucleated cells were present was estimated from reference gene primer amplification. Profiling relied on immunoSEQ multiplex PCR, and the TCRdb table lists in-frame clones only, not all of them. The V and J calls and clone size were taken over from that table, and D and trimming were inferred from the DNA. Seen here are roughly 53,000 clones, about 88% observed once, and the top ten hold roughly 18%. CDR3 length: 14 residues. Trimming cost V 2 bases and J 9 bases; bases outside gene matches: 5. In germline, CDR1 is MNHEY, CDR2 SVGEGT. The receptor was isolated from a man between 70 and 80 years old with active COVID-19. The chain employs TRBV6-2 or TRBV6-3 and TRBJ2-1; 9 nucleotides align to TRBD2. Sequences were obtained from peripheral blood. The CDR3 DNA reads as TGTGCCAGCAGTTACGTGACTAGCGGCGTTGAGCAGTTCTTC. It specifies CASSYVTSGVEQFF.